This is a list of T cell receptor beta chains from one sample in a study of regulatory T cells in long-lasting Graves disease. TCRdb ran MiXCR on the multiplex PCR reads and lists one entry per CDR3 protein. The table records 320,000 or so distinct CDR3 sequences, over 15% of them present only once. This material consisted of peripheral blood mononuclear cells (PBMCs), taken at new diagnosis, from a patient treated with antithyroid drugs. Source of these receptors: a female donor with Graves disease. The CDR3 runs from the conserved cysteine through the conserved F or W. A D gene is named only where the DNA matches it firmly. The size entry is marked missing in some rows and otherwise reads once, few, many or a size class.

. TRBJ1-6 TRBV19 many TGTGCCAGTAGTTCCTCGGGGGATTCACCCCTCCACTTT CASSSSGDSPLHF
TRBD1 TRBJ1-1 TRBV28 many TGTGCCAGCTGTTGGACAGGGGCAGTCACTGAAGCTTTCTTT CASCWTGAVTEAFF
. TRBJ1-3 TRBV10-2 few TGCGCCAGCACTGGAACCGGCTCTGGAAACACCATATATTTT CASTGTGSGNTIYF
. TRBJ1-2 TRBV7-8 many TGTGCCAGCAGCTTAGGGGACGGGAACTATGGCTACACCTTC CASSLGDGNYGYTF
. TRBJ2-5 TRBV7-9 . TGTGCCAGCAGCCCCCCACCCGGGGAAGAGACCCAGTACTTC CASSPPPGEETQYF
. TRBJ2-7 TRBV24-1 many TGTGCCACCAGTGACCGCTCCTACGAGCAGTACTTC CATSDRSYEQYF
. TRBJ1-2 TRBV2 many TGTGCCAGCACCCTTTTGCCCAACTATGGCTACACCTTC CASTLLPNYGYTF
TRBD1 TRBJ2-2 TRBV18 . TGTGCCAGCTCACCGACAGGGGCGATGAGCACCGGGGAGCTGTTTTTT CASSPTGAMSTGELFF
TRBD2 TRBJ2-3 TRBV12-3/TRBV12-4 many TGTGCCAGCACCCCGGTGGGACTAGCGGGAGGGCCGAGGCGAGATACGCAGTATTTT CASTPVGLAGGPRRDTQYF
TRBD2 TRBJ2-1 TRBV6-1 . TGTGCCAGCAGTCCTCTTAGCGGGGGAGGAAATGAGCAGTTCTTC CASSPLSGGGNEQFF
. TRBJ1-2 TRBV28 many TGTGCCAGTGGCCCGGGGAACTATGGCTACACCTTC CASGPGNYGYTF
. TRBJ2-1 TRBV24-1 many TGTGCCACCAGTGGCCCTGGGGAGAACAATGAGCAGTTCTTC CATSGPGENNEQFF
TRBD2 TRBJ2-7 TRBV19 many TGTGCCAGTAGTACGACCCTCACAGGGACTAGATCTGAGCAGTACTTC CASSTTLTGTRSEQYF
. TRBJ2-5 TRBV5-1 few TGCGCCAGCAGCTTGGCCCGGTTCAGCGCGAATCAAGAGACCCAGTACTTC CASSLARFSANQETQYF
. TRBJ2-5 TRBV6-1 many TGTGCCAGCAGGCCCCCCAGGTCCGGGGAGACCCAGTACTTC CASRPPRSGETQYF
TRBD2 TRBJ2-2 TRBV5-1 few TGCGCCAGCAGCTACTCTAGCGGGAGGAGCACCGGGGAGCTGTTTTTT CASSYSSGRSTGELFF
. TRBJ2-7 TRBV27 many TGTGCCAGCAGTTTAGGCAGGGTCTCCTACGAGCAGTACTTC CASSLGRVSYEQYF
TRBD2 TRBJ2-1 TRBV11-1 . TGTGCCAGCAGCTCAGGGAGGACTAGCGGCCCCAATGAGCAGTTCTTC CASSSGRTSGPNEQFF
. TRBJ2-1 TRBV12-3/TRBV12-4 few TGTGCCAGCAGTTTAACGCCGAAGGCATGGGAGCAGTTCTTC CASSLTPKAWEQFF
. TRBJ2-1 TRBV11-3 many TGTGCCAGCAGCTTAAGCAGTCCTGAGCAGTTCTTC CASSLSSPEQFF
. TRBJ2-7 TRBV12-3/TRBV12-4 many TGTGCCAGCAGTTTGGAAGCATTCAACGAGCAGTACTTC CASSLEAFNEQYF
. TRBJ2-2 TRBV2 many TGTGCCAGCAGTTTACAGGGGAACACCGGGGAGCTGTTTTTT CASSLQGNTGELFF
. TRBJ1-5 TRBV3-1 . TGCGCCAGCAGCCATGCAACGGGGGCGCGGCCCCAGCATTTT CASSHATGARPQHF
. TRBJ2-1 TRBV20-1 many TGCAGTGCTTTCCACGAGGCCGGGACCACCTACAATGAGCAGTTCTTC CSAFHEAGTTYNEQFF
TRBD1 TRBJ2-7 TRBV7-9 . TGTGCCAGCAGCTTTCCGGACAGGGACGAGCAGTACTTC CASSFPDRDEQYF
. TRBJ1-5 TRBV18 many TGTGCCAGCTCACCCGAGGGGGTTCAGCCCCAGCATTTT CASSPEGVQPQHF
TRBD1 TRBJ2-1 TRBV20-1 many TGCAGTGCTAGAGGTACCGACAGGGTCGATGAGCAGTTCTTC CSARGTDRVDEQFF
TRBD1 TRBJ2-1 TRBV12-3/TRBV12-4 many TGTGCCAGCAGAATTGGACAGGGTGGGGATGAGCAGTTCTTC CASRIGQGGDEQFF
. TRBJ2-5 TRBV30 few TGTGCCTGGAGCCGGCCCCCTCGAGAGACCCAGTACTTC CAWSRPPRETQYF
TRBD1 TRBJ1-2 TRBV12-3/TRBV12-4 many TGTGCCAGCGTTCAGGGACAGGGAATCGGTGGCTACACCTTC CASVQGQGIGGYTF
TRBD1 TRBJ2-3 TRBV7-9 many TGTGCCAGCAGCTGGGTCAGGGGGAGACCAGATACGCAGTATTTT CASSWVRGRPDTQYF
. TRBJ1-5 TRBV28 . TGTGCCAGCAGTTTACTACCCTTCGCAAGAAACGACCCCCAGGCAGGCACCTGGCGGCCCCAGCATTTT CASSLLPFARNDPQAGTWRPQHF
TRBD1 TRBJ2-5 TRBV2 few TGTGCTAGCGGTGTCGGTAGGGGACAGGGGCAAGAGACCCAGTACTTC CASGVGRGQGQETQYF
. TRBJ2-3 TRBV28 many TGTGCCAGCAGTTACCCTTATACCTCTCCTTGGACACCCGCCTTTCGCACAGATACGCAGTATTTT CASSYPYTSPWTPAFRTDTQYF
. TRBJ1-2 TRBV6-1 once TGTGCCAGCAGTGACAGCGAGCTCTATGGCTACACCTTC CASSDSELYGYTF
. TRBJ2-7 TRBV28 many TGTGCCAGCAGTAAGACCCAACACAGGGAGCAGTACTTC CASSKTQHREQYF
TRBD2 TRBJ2-2 TRBV11-3 many TGTGCCAGCAGCAGTCATAGCGGGGCAGCCACCGGGGAGCTGTTTTTT CASSSHSGAATGELFF
. TRBJ2-3 TRBV24-1 . TGTGCCACCAGTGAGCCAGGGCCAGATACGCAGTATTTT CATSEPGPDTQYF
. TRBJ2-7 TRBV11-1 many TGTGCCAGCAGGCCACCGAATCTATACGGATCCTACGAGCAGTACTTC CASRPPNLYGSYEQYF
. TRBJ2-6 TRBV18 . TGTGCCAGCTCCCCTTTCCCCGACTTCGGCAGGGGCTCTGGGGCCAACGTCCTGACTTTC CASSPFPDFGRGSGANVLTF
TRBD1 TRBJ2-5 TRBV27 . TGTGCCAGCACCGGTTTAGGGACAGGGCCGAGGGAGCAGTACTTC CASTGLGTGPREQYF
TRBD1 TRBJ2-7 TRBV28 many TGTGCCAGCAGTTTCTCGGGACAGCTGACCTACGAGCAGTACTTC CASSFSGQLTYEQYF